Sequencing of this T cell receptor beta chain was carried out in a study of blood T cell repertoires in COVID-19. Study-wide context: The United States, Italy and Spain provided the acute and convalescent COVID-19 samples. From T cells, B-cell-depleted T cells, or PBMCs came the material, which was cDNA or gDNA.

The table came from immunoSEQ multiplex PCR; TCRdb's copy has only in-frame clones and leaves some out. Of some 250,000 clones in the sample, approximately 86% are singletons; the top ten hold about 3.5%. Cohort allocation depended upon clinical history that participants reported. CDR3 length equals 14 residues. CDR1 LNHDA and CDR2 SQIVND come from the germline V gene (reference sequence). V was pared by 3 bases and J by 5 bases, with 6 bases of the junction left unmatched. The sequence was collected from a woman in her 40s with acute COVID-19. Sequencing was performed on PBMCs or T cells enriched from blood (not recorded which). The chain links TRBV19 to TRBJ1-1; 7 nucleotides match TRBD1. Here the CDR3 reads CASSILTGNTEAFF. CDR3 sequence (DNA): TGTGCCAGTAGTATTCTGACAGGGAATACTGAAGCTTTCTTT.